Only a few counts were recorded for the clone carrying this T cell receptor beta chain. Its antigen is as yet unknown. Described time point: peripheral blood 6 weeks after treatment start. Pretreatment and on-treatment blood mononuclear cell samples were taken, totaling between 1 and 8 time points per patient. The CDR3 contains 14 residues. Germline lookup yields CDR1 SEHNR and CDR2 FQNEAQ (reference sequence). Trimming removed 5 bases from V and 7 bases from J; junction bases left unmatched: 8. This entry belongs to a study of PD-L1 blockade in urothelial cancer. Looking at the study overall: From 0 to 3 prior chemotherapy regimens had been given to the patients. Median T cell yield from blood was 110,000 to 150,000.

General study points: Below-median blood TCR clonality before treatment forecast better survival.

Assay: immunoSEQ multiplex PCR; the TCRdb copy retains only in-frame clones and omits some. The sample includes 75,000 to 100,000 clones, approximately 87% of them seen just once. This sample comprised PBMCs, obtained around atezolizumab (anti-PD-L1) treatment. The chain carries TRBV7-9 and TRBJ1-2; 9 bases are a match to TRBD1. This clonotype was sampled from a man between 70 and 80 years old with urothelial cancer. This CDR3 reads CASSTGTGTGGYTF. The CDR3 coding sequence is TGTGCCAGCAGCACAGGGACAGGGACGGGTGGCTACACCTTC.